One sample yielded the 9 T cell receptor beta chains listed below, sequenced in a study of beta chain features in type 1 diabetes (dated by TCRdb to 2017 to 2018). What the authors observed across the whole study: Type 1 diabetes patients showed a moderate but significant shortening of TCRB CDR3 length in all four CD4+ subsets.

No antigen has been assigned to these receptors. The protocol used for the library was the immunoSEQ multiplex PCR assay. The entire amount of isolated RNA was reverse transcribed using the High Capacity cDNA Reverse Transcription Kit, so the sequenced TCRB transcripts were expressed ones. Imported from immuneACCESS, the table was reduced by TCRdb to in-frame sequences with V and J called. These copies leave out some clones; in studies compared against another copy, an unresolved V gene accounts for under half, and the cause of the remainder is not known. The sample table holds some 350,000 clones, of which about 10% were seen once. Less than 0.65% of the sample is taken by the ten largest. Sequencing used central memory CD4+ T cells from blood. Receptors originate from a man aged 25 to 40 with type 1 diabetes.

This chain uses TRBV5-6 with TRBJ1-2; 8 bases match TRBD1. The CDR3 extends over 14 amino acids. CDR1 is SGHDT, CDR2 YYEEEE, per germline. The V and J ends lost 2 bases and 8 bases, in that order; junction bases with no gene match: 8. CDR3 in amino acids: CASSFITGGSGYTF. Written as DNA, the CDR3 is TGTGCCAGCAGCTTCATTACAGGGGGTTCAGGCTACACCTTC. Together with reference TRBV5-6 and TRBJ1-2, the CDR3 gives the full variable domain: DAGVTQSPTHLIKTRGQQVTLRCSPKSGHDTVSWYQQALGQGPQFIFQYYEEEERQRGNFPDRFSGHQFPNYSSELNVNALLLGDSALYLCASSFITGGSGYTFGSGTRLTVV.

A remark on this clone: Other DNA sequences in the sample encode the same CDR3. The CDR3 DNA is TGTGCCAGCAGTCTCCCGAACACCGGGGAGCTGTTTTTT. Residues: CASSLPNTGELFF. This chain links TRBV7-3 with TRBJ2-2; D gene uncertain. Germline values: CDR1 SGHTA, CDR2 FQGTGA. The CDR3 has 13 amino acids. V lost 6 bases and J 0 bases, leaving 5 bases between the germline ends.

The table lists this clone with many counts. This chain links TRBV7-9 with TRBJ2-1; TRBD2 matches at 9 bases. V lost 0 bases to trimming and J lost 7 bases; unmatched junction nucleotides: 7. There are 16 residues in the CDR3. The germline CDR1 and CDR2 sequences are SEHNR and FQNEAQ (reference sequence). For the CDR3, the DNA is TGTGCCAGCAGCTTAGCGCTAGCGGGAACTCAAAATGAGCAGTTCTTC. It is translated as CASSLALAGTQNEQFF.

This clone was seen ten or more times. J is TRBJ1-1 and V is TRBV10-3; TRBD1 agrees at 9 bases. CDR1 is ENHRY, CDR2 SYGVKD, per germline. This CDR3 contains 15 residues. Losses at the gene ends were 4 bases for V and 1 base for J; bases not matched to a gene: 4. The CDR3 nucleotides are TGTGCCATCAGTGGGGGGACAGGGTCGAACACTGAAGCTTTCTTT. The encoded protein is CAISGGTGSNTEAFF.

CDR3: CASSFRIWTGVEKLFF. The CDR3 coding sequence is TGTGCCAGCAGCTTTCGAATTTGGACAGGGGTTGAAAAACTGTTTTTT. The V call is TRBV7-3, the J call TRBJ1-4, with TRBD1 matching over 9 bases. This CDR3 is built from 16 residues. The V gene's germline CDR1 is SGHTA and CDR2 FQGTGA. V was pared by 3 bases and J by 7 bases, with 9 bases of the junction left unmatched.

This clone appeared a few times. The chain employs TRBV12-5 and TRBJ2-2; D is unclear. The V and J ends lost 1 base and 8 bases respectively, with 8 bases between them. Germline V gene data show CDR1 as LGHNT and CDR2 as FRNRAP. This CDR3 has 13 amino acids. CDR3 region: CASGLALGGELFF. CDR3 in DNA: TGTGCTAGTGGTTTGGCCCTCGGAGGGGAGCTGTTTTTT.

The DNA for the CDR3 is TGTGCCAGCAGCCCTTTGGGACAGGGGACGTCTGGGGCCAACGTCCTGACTTTC. This translates into CASSPLGQGTSGANVLTF. The chain links TRBV28 to TRBJ2-6, with TRBD1 matching 10 bases. The CDR3 runs 18 residues. V was pared by 6 bases and J by 1 base, with 9 bases of the junction left unmatched. Germline V gene sequence: CDR1 MDHEN, CDR2 SYDVKM.

This clone was detected only a few times. V usage is TRBV11-2 and J usage is TRBJ1-4; D perhaps matches TRBD1 (5 bases). CDR1 SGHAT and CDR2 FQNNGV come from the germline V gene. This CDR3 is built from 15 residues. Trimming cost V 1 base and J 4 bases, with 10 bases left between them. This CDR3 is CASSLGGLGNEKLFF. CDR3 nucleotides: TGTGCCAGCAGCTTAGGGGGCCTGGGTAATGAAAAACTGTTTTTT.

This clone has just a few counts. The chain couples TRBV11-2 to TRBJ2-7; 7 bases align to TRBD1. Looked up from germline, CDR1 is SGHAT and CDR2 is FQNNGV. J was trimmed by 4 bases and V by 7 bases; bases with no gene match: 7. The CDR3 has 13 amino acids. The CDR3 DNA is TGTGCCAGCACCAGGGGCAGGGGGTACGAGCAGTACTTC. Translation: CASTRGRGYEQYF.